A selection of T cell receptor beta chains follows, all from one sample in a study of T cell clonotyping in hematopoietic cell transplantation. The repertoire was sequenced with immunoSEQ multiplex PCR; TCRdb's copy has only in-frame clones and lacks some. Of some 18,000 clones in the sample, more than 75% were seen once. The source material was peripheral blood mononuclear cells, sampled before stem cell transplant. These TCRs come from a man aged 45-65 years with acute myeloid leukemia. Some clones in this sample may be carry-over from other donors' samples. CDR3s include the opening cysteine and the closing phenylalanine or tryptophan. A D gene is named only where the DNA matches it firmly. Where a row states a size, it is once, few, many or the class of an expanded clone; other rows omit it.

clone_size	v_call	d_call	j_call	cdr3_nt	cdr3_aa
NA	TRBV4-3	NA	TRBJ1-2	TGCGCCAGCAGCCAAGATGGGGGGTTCGGCTATGGCTACACCTTC	CASSQDGGFGYGYTF
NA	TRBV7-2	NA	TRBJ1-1	TGTGCCAGCAGCTCCCGCGCCCCTGAAGCTTTCTTT	CASSSRAPEAFF
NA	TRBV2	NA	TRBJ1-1	TGTGCCAGCAGTGAAGACAGTCCTTTGGGTGAAGCTTTCTTT	CASSEDSPLGEAFF
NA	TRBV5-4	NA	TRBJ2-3	TGTGCCAGCAGCTTAGTTCGTCCAGGGACGGATACGCAGTATTTT	CASSLVRPGTDTQYF
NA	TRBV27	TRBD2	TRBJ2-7	TGTGCCAGCAGTTTAGCGCCGCCGGGGACTAGGTACTACGAGCAGTACTTC	CASSLAPPGTRYYEQYF
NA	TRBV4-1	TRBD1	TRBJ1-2	TGCGCCAGCAGCCCAACAGGGGGGATCGACTATGGCTACACCTTC	CASSPTGGIDYGYTF
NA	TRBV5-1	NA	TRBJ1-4	TGCGCCAGCAGCTCCCTCGACGGAGGTGAAAAACTGTTTTTT	CASSSLDGGEKLFF
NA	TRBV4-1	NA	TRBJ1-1	TGCGCCAGCAGTAAGGGATCCTCCGAAGCTTTCTTT	CASSKGSSEAFF
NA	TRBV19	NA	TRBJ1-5	TGTGCCAGTGGGGTTATGCCCCAGCATTTT	CASGVMPQHF
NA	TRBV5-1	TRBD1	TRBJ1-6	TGCGCCAGCAGTCCGGGACAGGGGTTCAATTCACCCCTCCACTTT	CASSPGQGFNSPLHF
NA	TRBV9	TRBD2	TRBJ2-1	TGTGCCAGCAGCGCGGGACTAGCGGGGTCAGGGGGACACAATGAGCAGTTCTTC	CASSAGLAGSGGHNEQFF
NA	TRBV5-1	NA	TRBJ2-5	TGCGCCAGCAGCTTCGCGACTAAAGAGACCCAGTACTTC	CASSFATKETQYF
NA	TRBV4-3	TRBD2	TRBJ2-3	TGCGCCAGCAGCCAAGATTGGGGCGGGGGGGCGGCAGATACGCAGTATTTT	CASSQDWGGGAADTQYF
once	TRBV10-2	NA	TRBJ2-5	TGCGCCAGCAGTGAGTCGTTAGGGGGAATATCCCAAGAGACCCAGTACTTC	CASSESLGGISQETQYF
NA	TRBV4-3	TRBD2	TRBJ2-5	TGCGCCAGCAGCCAACAGACTAGCGGGGAGACCCAGTACTTC	CASSQQTSGETQYF
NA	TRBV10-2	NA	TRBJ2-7	TGCGCCAGCAGTGGGGGGACGGACTACGAGCAGTACTTC	CASSGGTDYEQYF
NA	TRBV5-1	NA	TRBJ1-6	TGCGCCAGCAGCTGGACCATTCAGAAAAGTCCGAGCTCCTATAATTCACCCCTCCACTTT	CASSWTIQKSPSSYNSPLHF
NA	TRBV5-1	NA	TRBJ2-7	TGCGCCAGCAGTCCAGGTGGAGGCAGCTCCTACGAGCAGTACTTC	CASSPGGGSSYEQYF
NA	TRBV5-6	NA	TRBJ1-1	TGTGCCAGCAGCTGGGGGTCTATCACTGAAGCTTTCTTT	CASSWGSITEAFF
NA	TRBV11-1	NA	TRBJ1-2	TGTGCCAGCAGCCCAGGGTTGACTGGCTACACCTTC	CASSPGLTGYTF
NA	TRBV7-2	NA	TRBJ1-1	TGTGCCAGCAGCCAAGGGGTTATGAGGGGTAACACTGAAGCTTTCTTT	CASSQGVMRGNTEAFF
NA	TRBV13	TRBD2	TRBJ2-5	TGTGCCAGCAGCTCCCTATTAGCGGGGGGAGTTCAAGAGACCCAGTACTTC	CASSSLLAGGVQETQYF
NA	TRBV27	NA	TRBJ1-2	TGTGCCAGCCGCCTAGGGACGGGTGGCCGAGGTGGCTACACCTTC	CASRLGTGGRGGYTF
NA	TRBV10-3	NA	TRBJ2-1	TGTGCCATCAGTGGGGGGGGCCGTGAGCAGTTCTTC	CAISGGGREQFF
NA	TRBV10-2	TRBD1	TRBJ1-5	TGCGCCAGCACGGACAGGGTAGATCAGCCCCAGCATTTT	CASTDRVDQPQHF
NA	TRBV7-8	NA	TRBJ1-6	TGTGCCAGCAGCTTAGGACAGGCCATTAATTCACCCCTCCACTTT	CASSLGQAINSPLHF
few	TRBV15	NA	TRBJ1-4	TGTGCCACCAGCAGAGAAGGGGGGGAAAAACTGTTTTTT	CATSREGGEKLFF
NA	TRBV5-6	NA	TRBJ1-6	TGTGCCAGCAGCTTGGATGGGAATCAGGGTTCACCCCTCCACTTT	CASSLDGNQGSPLHF
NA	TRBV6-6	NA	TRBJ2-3	TGTGCCAGCAGTTATCAACTGAGGGGACACACAGATACGCAGTATTTT	CASSYQLRGHTDTQYF
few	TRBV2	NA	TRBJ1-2	TGTGCCAGCAGGAAGGGGGGGCAGACAAGGAACTATGGCTACACCTTC	CASRKGGQTRNYGYTF
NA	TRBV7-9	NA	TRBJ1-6	TGTGCCAGCAGCTTATTGGAGACAGATAATTCACCCCTCCACTTT	CASSLLETDNSPLHF
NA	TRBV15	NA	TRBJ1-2	TGTGCCACCAGCAGAGGGCAGGGACATGGCTACACCTTC	CATSRGQGHGYTF